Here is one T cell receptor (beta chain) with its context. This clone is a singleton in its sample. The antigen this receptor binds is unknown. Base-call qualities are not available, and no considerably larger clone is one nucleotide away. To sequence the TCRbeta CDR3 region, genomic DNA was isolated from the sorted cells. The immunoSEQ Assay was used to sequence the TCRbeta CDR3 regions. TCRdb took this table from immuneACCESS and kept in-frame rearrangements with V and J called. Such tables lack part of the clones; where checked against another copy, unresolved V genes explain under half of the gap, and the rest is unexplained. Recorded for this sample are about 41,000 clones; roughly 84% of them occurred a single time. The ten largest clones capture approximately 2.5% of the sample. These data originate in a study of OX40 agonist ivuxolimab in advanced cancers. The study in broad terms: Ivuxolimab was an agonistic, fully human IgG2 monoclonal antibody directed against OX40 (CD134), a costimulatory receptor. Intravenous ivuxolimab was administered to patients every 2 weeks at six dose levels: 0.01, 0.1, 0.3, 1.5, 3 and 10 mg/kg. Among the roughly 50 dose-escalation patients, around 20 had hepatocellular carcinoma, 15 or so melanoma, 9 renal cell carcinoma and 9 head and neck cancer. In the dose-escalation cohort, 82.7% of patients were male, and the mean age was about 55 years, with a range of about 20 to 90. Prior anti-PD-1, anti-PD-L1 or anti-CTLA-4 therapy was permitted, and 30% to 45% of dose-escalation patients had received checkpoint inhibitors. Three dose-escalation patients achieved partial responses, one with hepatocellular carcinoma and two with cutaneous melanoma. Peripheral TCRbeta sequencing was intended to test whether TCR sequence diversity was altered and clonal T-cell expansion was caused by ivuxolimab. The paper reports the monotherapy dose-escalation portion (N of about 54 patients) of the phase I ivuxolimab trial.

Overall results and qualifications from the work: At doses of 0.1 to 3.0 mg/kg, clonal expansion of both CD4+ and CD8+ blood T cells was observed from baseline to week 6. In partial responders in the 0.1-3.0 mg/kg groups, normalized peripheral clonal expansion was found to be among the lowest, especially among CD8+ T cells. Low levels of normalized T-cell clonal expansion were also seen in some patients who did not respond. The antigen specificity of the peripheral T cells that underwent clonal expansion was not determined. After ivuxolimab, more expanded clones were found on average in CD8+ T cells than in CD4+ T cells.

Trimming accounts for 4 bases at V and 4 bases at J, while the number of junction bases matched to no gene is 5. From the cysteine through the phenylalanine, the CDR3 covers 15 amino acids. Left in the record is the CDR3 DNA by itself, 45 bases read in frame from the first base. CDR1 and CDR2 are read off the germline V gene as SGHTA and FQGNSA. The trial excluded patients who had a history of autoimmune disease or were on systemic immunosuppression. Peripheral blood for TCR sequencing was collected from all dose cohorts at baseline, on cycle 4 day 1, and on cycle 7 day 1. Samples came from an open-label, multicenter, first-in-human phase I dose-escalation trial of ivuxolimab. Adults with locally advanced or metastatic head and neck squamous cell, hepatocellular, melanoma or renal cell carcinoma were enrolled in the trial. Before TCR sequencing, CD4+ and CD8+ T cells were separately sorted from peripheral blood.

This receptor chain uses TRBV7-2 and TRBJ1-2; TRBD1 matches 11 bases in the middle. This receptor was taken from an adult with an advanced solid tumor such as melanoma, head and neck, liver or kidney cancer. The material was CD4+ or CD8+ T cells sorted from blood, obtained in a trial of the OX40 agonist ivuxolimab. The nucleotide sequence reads TGTGCCAGCAGCTCCGGGACAGGGGGGACCTATGGCTACACCTTC. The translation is CASSSGTGGTYGYTF.